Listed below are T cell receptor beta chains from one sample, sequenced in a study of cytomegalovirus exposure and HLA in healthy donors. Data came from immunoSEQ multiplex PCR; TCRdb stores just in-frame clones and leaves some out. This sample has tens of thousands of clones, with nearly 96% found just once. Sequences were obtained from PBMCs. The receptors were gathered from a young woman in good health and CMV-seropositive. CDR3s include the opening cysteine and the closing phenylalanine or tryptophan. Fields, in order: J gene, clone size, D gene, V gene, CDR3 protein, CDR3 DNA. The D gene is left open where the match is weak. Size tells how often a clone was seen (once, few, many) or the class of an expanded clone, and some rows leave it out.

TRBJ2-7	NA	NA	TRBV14	CASSLSGFEQYF	TGTGCCAGCAGCCTCTCCGGGTTCGAGCAGTACTTC
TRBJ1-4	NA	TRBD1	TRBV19	CASRPGQGRSATNEKLFF	TGTGCCAGTAGACCGGGACAGGGGAGAAGTGCAACTAATGAAAAACTGTTTTTT
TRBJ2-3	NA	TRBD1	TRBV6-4	CASSDSQGADTQYF	TGTGCCAGCAGTGACTCACAGGGGGCAGATACGCAGTATTTT
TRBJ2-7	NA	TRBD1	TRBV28	CASSPQGTASYEQYF	TGTGCCAGCAGTCCCCAAGGGACAGCTTCCTACGAGCAGTACTTC
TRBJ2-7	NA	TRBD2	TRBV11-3	CASSLEGTSGRSYEQYF	TGTGCCAGCAGCTTAGAGGGGACTAGCGGGCGCTCCTACGAGCAGTACTTC
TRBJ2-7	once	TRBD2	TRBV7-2	CASSLTSGTSYEQYF	TGTGCCAGCAGCTTAACTAGCGGGACCTCCTACGAGCAGTACTTC
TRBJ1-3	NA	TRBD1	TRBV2	CASRHDRAQGNTIYF	TGTGCCAGCAGGCACGACAGGGCGCAAGGAAACACCATATATTTT
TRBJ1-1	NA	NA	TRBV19	CASSMWGDTEAFF	TGTGCCAGTAGTATGTGGGGGGACACTGAAGCTTTCTTT
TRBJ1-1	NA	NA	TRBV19	CASSIDPGDTEAFF	TGTGCCAGTAGTATAGATCCGGGGGACACTGAAGCTTTCTTT
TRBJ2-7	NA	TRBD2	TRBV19	CASSIVLAGLSEQYF	TGTGCCAGTAGTATAGTACTAGCGGGCCTATCGGAGCAGTACTTC
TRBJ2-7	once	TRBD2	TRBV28	CASSFRGLAFPYEQYF	TGTGCCAGCAGTTTCCGAGGACTAGCGTTCCCCTACGAGCAGTACTTC
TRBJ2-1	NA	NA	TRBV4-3	CASSQDLGGANEQFF	TGCGCCAGCAGCCAAGATCTCGGCGGGGCGAATGAGCAGTTCTTC
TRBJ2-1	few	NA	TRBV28	CASSLRRESYNEQFF	TGTGCCAGCAGTTTAAGGAGGGAATCCTACAATGAGCAGTTCTTC
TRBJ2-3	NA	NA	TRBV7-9	CASSSLPPGGTDTQYF	TGTGCCAGCAGCAGCCTCCCGCCGGGCGGGACAGATACGCAGTATTTT
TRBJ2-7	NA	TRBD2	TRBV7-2	CASSPSGAGVQNEQYF	TGTGCCAGCAGCCCGTCCGGAGCGGGAGTACAGAACGAGCAGTACTTC
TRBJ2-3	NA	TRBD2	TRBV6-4	CASSASAGGGSTDTQYF	TGTGCCAGCAGTGCTTCAGCGGGAGGAGGGAGCACAGATACGCAGTATTTT
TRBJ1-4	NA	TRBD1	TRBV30	CAWSAKDRGHEKLFF	TGTGCCTGGAGTGCGAAGGACAGGGGGCATGAAAAACTGTTTTTT
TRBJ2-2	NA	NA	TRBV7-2	CASSTWTLNGELFF	TGTGCCAGCAGCACCTGGACTCTTAACGGGGAGCTGTTTTTT
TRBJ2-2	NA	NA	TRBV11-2	CASSLAGGELFF	TGTGCCAGCAGCTTAGCCGGGGGGGAGCTGTTTTTT
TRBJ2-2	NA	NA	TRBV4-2	CASSQDPMNSNTGELFF	TGTGCCAGCAGCCAAGACCCTATGAACTCGAACACCGGGGAGCTGTTTTTT
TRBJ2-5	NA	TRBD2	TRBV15	CATSRDGSGTQETQYF	TGTGCCACCAGCAGAGATGGTAGCGGGACCCAAGAGACCCAGTACTTC
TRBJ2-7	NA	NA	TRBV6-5	CASGRNSYEQYF	TGTGCCAGCGGGAGGAACTCCTACGAGCAGTACTTC
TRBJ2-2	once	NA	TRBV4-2	CASSRTTGLAGELFF	TGTGCCAGCAGCCGGACGACAGGTTTGGCCGGGGAGCTGTTTTTT
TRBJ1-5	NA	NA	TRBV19	CASRDSYNQPQHF	TGTGCCAGTAGGGACAGCTACAATCAGCCCCAGCATTTT
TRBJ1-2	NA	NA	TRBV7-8	CASSLVGDGYTF	TGTGCCAGCAGCTTAGTCGGGGATGGCTACACCTTC
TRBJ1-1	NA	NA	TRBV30	CAWTDTMNTEAFF	TGTGCCTGGACCGACACAATGAACACTGAAGCTTTCTTT
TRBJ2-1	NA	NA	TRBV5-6	CASSPGLRVGDEQFF	TGTGCCAGCAGCCCCGGGTTAAGGGTAGGGGATGAGCAGTTCTTC
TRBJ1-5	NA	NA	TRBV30	CAWSYSSNQPQHF	TGTGCCTGGAGCTATTCCAGCAATCAGCCCCAGCATTTT
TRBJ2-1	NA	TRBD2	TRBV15	CATSRGLANSYNEQFF	TGTGCCACCAGCAGAGGACTAGCGAACTCCTACAATGAGCAGTTCTTC
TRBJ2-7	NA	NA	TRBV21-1	CASSKGLADREFYEQYF	TGTGCCAGCAGCAAAGGATTAGCCGACAGGGAATTCTACGAGCAGTACTTC
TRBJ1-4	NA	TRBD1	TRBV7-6	CASSPTPGQGVKLFF	TGTGCCAGCAGCCCTACTCCGGGACAGGGCGTAAAACTGTTTTTT